The present T cell receptor (beta chain) was sequenced within a study of radiation and T cells in renal cell carcinoma. This clone has a handful of counts. Its antigen is undetermined. V was pared by 1 base and J by 4 bases, with 7 bases of the junction left unmatched. Germline loops: CDR1 MGHRA, CDR2 YSYEKL. CDR3 length: 16 amino acids. The time point: blood 2 weeks post-SBRT. As to treatment: 15 Gy SBRT to primary tumor, nephrectomy 4 weeks later. Serial blood draws occurred at baseline and 2 and 4 weeks post-SBRT. The tumor was a clear cell renal cell carcinoma. Sequencing used immunoSEQ multiplex PCR; TCRdb keeps in-frame clones, though not all of them. The repertoire has tens of thousands of clones, about 86% of them found once; the top ten carry under 25%. Regarding the study as a whole: Top tumor clonotypes rose in blood 2 weeks post-radiation, then contracted.

The chain links TRBV4-1 to TRBJ2-1; the match to TRBD2 covers 7 bases. Sequencing used blood, obtained from a patient whose treatment included radiotherapy and nephrectomy. This receptor was obtained from a woman aged 45 to 65 with renal cell carcinoma. The CDR3 DNA sequence: TGCGCCAGCAGCCAAGTGAGGCTAGCGGTGTACAATGAGCAGTTCTTC. Its translation is CASSQVRLAVYNEQFF.